What follows are 13 T cell receptor beta chains derived from one specimen sequenced in a study of T cell clonality in common variable immunodeficiency (dated by TCRdb to between 2014 and 2017). The method was the immunoSEQ multiplex PCR assay. TCRdb's version of the immuneACCESS table is confined to in-frame rearrangements and falls short of the full clone set. An unresolved V gene accounts for under half of the shortfall where checked; the remainder is of unknown origin. The table for this sample lists 25,000 to 35,000 clones, none of them counted only once. The ten largest clones represent 5.4% of the sample. Which antigens these TCRs recognize remains unknown. Study-level results and caveats: Reportedly, TCRbeta sequences from CVID had fewer deletions and N-nucleotide insertions, and highly modified clones with 13 or more V deletions were absent from CVID.

The sequenced sample consisted of peripheral blood mononuclear cells. The receptors derive from a human donor with common variable immunodeficiency.

With regard to this clone: The read gets to within 3 residues of the CDR3 end, and the germline J gene fills in the rest. The chain couples TRBV7-3 to TRBJ1-5; D is unresolved. This CDR3 has 15 amino acids. The V gene's germline CDR1 is SGHTA and CDR2 FQGTGA. Trimming removed 8 bases at V and 1 base at J, with 15 bases between. This chain's CDR3 is CASFWPFNSNQPQHF. CDR3 DNA, as far as it was read: TGTGCCAGCTTTTGGCCGTTTAACAGCAATCAGCCC.

This clone was seen a handful of times. The read comes to an end 3 residues before the CDR3 does, leaving the germline J gene to fill in the end. The chain employs TRBV5-1 and TRBJ2-3; 9 bases are a match to TRBD2. The J segment lost 2 bases and the V segment lost 1 base, leaving 8 bases of the junction unmatched. Germline V gene data show CDR1 as SGHRS and CDR2 as YFSETQ. The CDR3 loop spans 17 amino acids. This chain's CDR3 is CASSLSAGGDFTDTQYF. The part of the CDR3 DNA that was read is TGCGCCAGCAGCTTGTCGGCGGGGGGGGACTTCACAGATACG. Variable domain in full (rest from reference TRBV5-1 and TRBJ2-3): KAGVTQTPRYLIKTRGQQVTLSCSPISGHRSVSWYQQTPGQGLQFLFEYFSETQRNKGNFPGRFSGRQFSNSRSEMNVSTLELGDSALYLCASSLSAGGDFTDTQYFGPGTRLTVL.

For this clone: The sequenced fragment ends 3 residues before the CDR3 boundary, so the rest is inferred from the germline J gene. The chain carries TRBV2 and TRBJ2-1, with TRBD2 as a possible D gene (6 bases). In germline, CDR1 is SNHLY, CDR2 FYNNEI. This CDR3 contains 15 residues. Trimming took off 6 bases at V and 0 bases at J, with 12 bases between the two ends. CDR3 DNA, as far as it was read: TGTGCCAGCAGGGCGGGGACGAGCTCCTACAATGAG. This codes for CASRAGTSSYNE. The full-length CDR3 reads as CASRAGTSSYNEQFF.

In this sample, this clone turned up a few times. The part of the CDR3 DNA that was read is TGTGCCAGCTCACAAGACAGGGGGGGGGCCTACGAG. Amino acid sequence: CASSQDRGGAYE. In full, the CDR3 reads CASSQDRGGAYEQYF. The V and J genes are TRBV18 and TRBJ2-7, with 9 positions matching TRBD1. Read data end 3 residues before the CDR3 end; the end is taken from the germline J gene. J was trimmed by 2 bases and V by 4 bases; bases with no gene match: 6. This CDR3 contains 15 residues. Germline V gene lookup returns CDR1 KGHSH and CDR2 LQKENI.

This clone came up a few times. The sequence runs out 3 residues before the end of the CDR3; the remainder is reconstructed from the germline J gene. The rearrangement links TRBV11-3 to TRBJ2-5; 7 positions agree with TRBD2. CDR3 length equals 14 residues. In germline, CDR1 is SGHNT, CDR2 YENEEA. V lost 0 bases to trimming and J lost 5 bases; unmatched junction nucleotides: 3. CDR3 loop: CASSLDSGRETQYF. Partial CDR3 DNA: TGTGCCAGCAGCTTAGATAGCGGGCGGGAGACC.

This clone showed up just a few times. The read stops 3 residues short of the end of the CDR3; the missing end is completed from the germline J gene. The rearrangement uses TRBV23-1 and TRBJ1-5, with TRBD1 identical over 8 bases. TRBV23-1 is an ORF; its function is uncertain. The CDR3 spans 17 residues. V lost 0 bases and J lost 5; bases outside the gene matches: 9. CDR3 bases read: TGCGCCAGCAGTCAATCGCCCAGGGGGCCTTCGGATCAGCCC. Its translation: CASSQSPRGPSDQP. The whole CDR3 region reads CASSQSPRGPSDQPQHF.

Regarding this clone: The read ends 3 residues early relative to the CDR3; the germline J gene fills the gap. The rearrangement joins TRBV20-1 to TRBJ2-1; 15 nucleotides align to TRBD2. Trimming cost V 3 bases and J 3 bases; bases outside gene matches: 9. Germline V gives CDR1 DFQATT, CDR2 SNEGSKA (reference sequence). This CDR3 has 18 residues. The covered CDR3 bases are TGCAGTGCTAGTGGACTAGCGGGGGGGAGACATCACTACAATGAG. It encodes CSASGLAGGRHHYNE. The whole CDR3 protein reads CSASGLAGGRHHYNEQFF.

Ten or more counts support this clone. The sequenced fragment ends 3 residues before the CDR3 boundary, so the rest is inferred from the germline J gene. The chain is built from TRBV18 and TRBJ1-4, with D tentatively TRBD1 (6 bases). This CDR3 has 13 amino acids. Germline assignment: CDR1 KGHSH and CDR2 LQKENI. Incomplete CDR3 DNA: TGTGCCAGCTCACCTCAGACAGGCGAGGAA. This encodes CASSPQTGEE. In full, the CDR3 reads CASSPQTGEELFF.

This clone was seen at least ten times. The CDR3 goes on 3 residues after the read ends, and that part is filled in from the germline J gene. J is TRBJ1-2 and V is TRBV5-5; D gene uncertain. The CDR3 totals 13 residues. Germline-derived CDR1 and CDR2 are SGHKS and YYEKEE (reference sequence). V was pared by 1 base and J by 4 bases, with 8 bases between. The covered CDR3 bases are TGTGCCAGCAGCTTGCGGGTGGTCTATGGC. This sequence encodes CASSLRVVYG. The entire CDR3 protein reads CASSLRVVYGYTF.

The table lists this clone with a few counts. The read comes to an end 3 residues before the CDR3 does, leaving the germline J gene to fill in the end. This sequence joins TRBV19 and TRBJ2-1, with 12 positions matching TRBD1. This CDR3 contains 16 residues. The ends lost 6 bases at V and 9 bases at J; junction bases unmatched: 12. Germline V CDR1 and CDR2: LNHDA, SQIVND (reference sequence). The CDR3 protein is CASRPGGGQGAPEQFF. The sequenced CDR3 bases are TGTGCCAGTAGACCGGGAGGGGGACAGGGGGCACCTGAG.

In this sample, this clone turned up many times. Coverage ceases 3 residues before the CDR3 finishes, and the germline J gene fills in the end. The gene calls are TRBV12-3 or TRBV12-4 and TRBJ1-1; the D gene is possibly TRBD1 (6 bases). The CDR3 has 15 amino acids. V dropped 3 bases and J dropped 7 bases, with 18 bases sitting between them. Partial CDR3 DNA: TGTGCCAGCAGTTTTCCCTCCGACAGGATAGATGAA. Amino acid sequence: CASSFPSDRIDE. The full CDR3 sequence reads CASSFPSDRIDEAFF.

There are many counts of this clone. The read ends 3 residues shy of where the CDR3 ends; the end is completed using the germline J gene. The chain employs TRBV4-1 and TRBJ1-4; tentatively, D is TRBD1 (6 bases). CDR3 length: 17 amino acids. CDR1 is MGHRA, CDR2 YSYEKL, per germline. The V and J ends lost 0 bases and 6 bases respectively, with 17 bases between them. The sequenced CDR3 bases are TGCGCCAGCAGCCAAGACAGAAGGGCTCAGGGGTATGAAAAA. Protein: CASSQDRRAQGYEK. The full-length CDR3 reads as CASSQDRRAQGYEKLFF.

About this clone itself: The read stops 3 residues short of the end of the CDR3; the missing end is completed from the germline J gene. The chain has TRBV19 and TRBJ2-7; TRBD1 matches at 12 bases. V lost 4 bases and J lost 5; bases outside the gene matches: 15. The CDR3 sequence is 18 residues long. The germline CDR1 and CDR2 sequences are LNHDA and SQIVND (reference sequence). The sequenced CDR3 bases are TGTGCCAGTAGTACTTTCGGGACAGGGGGCGCATTCGTCCACGAG. Amino acids: CASSTFGTGGAFVHE. The entire CDR3 sequence reads CASSTFGTGGAFVHEQYF.